This passage covers 18 T cell receptor beta chains from one sample sequenced in a study of vaccination and CD4 T cells after COVID-19. The antigens these receptors bind are not known. Specified treatment: roughly 11-day PBMC culture with coronavirus spike peptide pools or control peptides (ViraFEST assay). The Oncomine TCR Beta short-read assay was applied to DNA of cultured CD4+ T cells. TCRdb reanalysed the PCR reads using MiXCR and keeps one entry per CDR3 protein. The sample contains roughly 20,000 distinct CDR3 sequences, roughly 43% of which appear only once. The sequenced sample was CD4+ T cells from blood, cultured in vitro, obtained after SARS-CoV-2 vaccination. These TCRs come from a human donor who had recovered from COVID-19.

The table lists this clonotype with a count of one. J is TRBJ1-6 and V is TRBV28; D is ambiguous. Deletions cut 3 bases from V and 7 bases from J, with 19 bases between. CDR3 length: 17 residues. In germline, CDR1 is MDHEN, CDR2 SYDVKM. The CDR3 bases are TGTGCCAGCAGTTTTCCCATCGTAGGGTCCTGGAATTCACCCCTCCACTTT. This encodes CASSFPIVGSWNSPLHF. Complete variable domain (other parts from reference TRBV28 and TRBJ1-6): DVKVTQSSRYLVKRTGEKVFLECVQDMDHENMFWYRQDPGLGLRLIYFSYDVKMKEKGDIPEGYSVSREKKERFSLILESASTNQTSMYLCASSFPIVGSWNSPLHFGNGTRLTVT.

This clonotype was detected a few times. CDR3 in DNA: TGTGCCAGCAGTCCCGGGACAGGGTGGCGTGAAAATCAGCCCCAGCATTTT. It translates to CASSPGTGWRENQPQHF. The chain couples TRBV6-2 or TRBV6-3 to TRBJ1-5; the match to TRBD1 covers 9 bases. From germline, CDR1 is MNHEY and CDR2 SVGEGT. The J segment lost 4 bases and the V segment lost 5 bases, leaving 12 bases of the junction unmatched. The CDR3 runs 17 residues.

The chain joins TRBV20-1 to TRBJ2-3; 13 nucleotides align to TRBD2. The germline CDR1 and CDR2 sequences are DFQATT and SNEGSKA (reference sequence). Trimming removed 3 bases from V and 7 bases from J; junction bases left unmatched: 13. The CDR3 spans 17 residues. Here the CDR3 reads CSASSVRTSGSMYTQYF. CDR3 DNA: TGCAGTGCTAGTTCCGTCCGGACTAGCGGGAGCATGTATACGCAGTATTTT.

The V call is TRBV20-1, the J call TRBJ2-7; the match to TRBD1 covers 8 bases. The length of the CDR3 is 12 residues. Trimming took 5 bases from V and 2 from J; bases not matched to a gene: 2. CDR1 and CDR2 (germline): DFQATT, SNEGSKA (reference sequence). The CDR3 here is CSAGQGPYEQYF. The DNA for the CDR3 is TGCAGTGCTGGACAGGGACCCTACGAGCAGTACTTC.

CDR3 loop: CASSFSHRTSGSYEQYF. The CDR3 DNA is TGTGCCAGCAGCTTTTCTCATCGTACTAGCGGGAGTTACGAGCAGTACTTC. V gene TRBV7-8 combines with J gene TRBJ2-1; TRBD2 aligns across 11 bases. The J call could be wrong; TRBJ2-7 is a better fit for the DNA end. Germline assignment: CDR1 SGHVS and CDR2 FQNEAQ. This CDR3 spans 17 amino acids.

This clonotype has only a few counts. CDR3 nucleotide sequence: TGTGCCACCAGCAGAGATGCAGGGTACACCGGGGAGCTGTTTTTT. Translating gives CATSRDAGYTGELFF. This rearrangement joins TRBV15 to TRBJ2-2; possible D gene TRBD1, 5 bases. Germline CDR1 reads LNHNV; CDR2 reads YYDKDF (reference sequence). This CDR3 spans 15 amino acids. Trimming left V 0 bases short and J 3 bases short, with 8 bases between. Looking up the rest from reference TRBV15 and TRBJ2-2 gives the full variable domain: DAMVIQNPRYQVTQFGKPVTLSCSQTLNHNVMYWYQQKSSQAPKLLFHYYDKDFNNEADTPDNFQSRRPNTSFCFLDIRSPGLGDTAMYLCATSRDAGYTGELFFGEGSRLTVL.

This clonotype was found a few times. This chain uses TRBV7-2 with TRBJ1-5; unclear D gene. In germline, CDR1 is SGHTA, CDR2 FQGNSA. Deletions cut 5 bases from V and 5 bases from J, with 10 bases between. The CDR3 is made up of 13 amino acids. Here the CDR3 reads CASSPTRDQPQHF. The CDR3, as DNA: TGTGCCAGCAGCCCAACCAGAGATCAGCCCCAGCATTTT.

This rearrangement joins TRBV10-3 to TRBJ2-1, with TRBD2 matching over 10 bases. After removal of 8 bases from V and 7 bases from J, the junction contained 8 bases not matched to a gene. Germline values: CDR1 ENHRY, CDR2 SYGVKD. The CDR3 has 14 residues. The CDR3 coding sequence is TGTGCCATCCGGGCTAGCGGGAGTATTAATGAGCAGTTCTTC. This gives the protein CAIRASGSINEQFF.

J is TRBJ1-2 and V is TRBV27; maybe TRBD1 (6 bases). This CDR3 has 13 residues. The germline gives CDR1 MNHEY, CDR2 SMNVEV (reference sequence). V shed 11 bases and J shed 4 bases, with 17 bases lying between them. The CDR3 DNA is TGTGCCCGCGGAGGGGGTCACCGCTATGGCTACACCTTC. Its protein product is CARGGGHRYGYTF.

The chain carries TRBV19 and TRBJ1-1; D call uncertain. V lost 5 bases and J 0 bases, leaving 7 bases between the germline ends. The CDR3 runs to 13 residues. Germline lookup yields CDR1 LNHDA and CDR2 SQIVND (reference sequence). This CDR3 reads CASSATVNTEAFF. The CDR3 DNA follows: TGTGCCAGTAGTGCGACGGTGAACACTGAAGCTTTCTTT. The complete variable domain, with remaining parts taken from reference TRBV19 and TRBJ1-1, reads DGGITQSPKYLFRKEGQNVTLSCEQNLNHDAMYWYRQDPGQGLRLIYYSQIVNDFQKGDIAEGYSVSREKKESFPLTVTSAQKNPTAFYLCASSATVNTEAFFGQGTRLTVV.

The chain joins TRBV2 to TRBJ2-7, with D possibly matching TRBD2 (6 bases). The V end lost 6 bases, the J end lost 1 base, and 7 bases lay between the germline ends. The CDR3 is 12 residues long. Germline-derived CDR1 and CDR2 are SNHLY and FYNNEI. CDR3 coding DNA: TGTGCCAGCAGGGGACTTTCCTACGAGCAGTACTTC. This translates into CASRGLSYEQYF.

This clonotype was counted a few times. The chain employs TRBV20-1 and TRBJ2-7, with D unresolved. CDR1 and CDR2 (germline): DFQATT, SNEGSKA (reference sequence). The germline V and J ends were trimmed by 7 bases and 6 bases, with 13 bases remaining between them. CDR3 length equals 11 residues. Here the CDR3 reads CSVRVFSEQYF. DNA for the CDR3: TGCAGTGTTAGGGTTTTCTCCGAGCAGTACTTC.

This clonotype showed up just a few times. The chain carries TRBV10-3 and TRBJ1-2; the D is unclear. The V gene's germline CDR1 is ENHRY and CDR2 SYGVKD. The CDR3 length is 12 residues. V was clipped by 3 bases and J by 5 bases, with 7 bases between them. The CDR3 here is CAISEQFYGYTF. The CDR3 bases are TGTGCCATCAGTGAACAGTTTTATGGCTACACCTTC.

The chain couples TRBV7-9 to TRBJ1-2; D gene uncertain. Germline CDR1 reads SEHNR; CDR2 reads FQNEAQ (reference sequence). The CDR3 runs 14 residues. V was cut by 1 base and J by 4 bases, with 10 bases left in between. The CDR3 region is CASSLGELSYGYTF. The CDR3 DNA reads as TGTGCCAGCAGCTTAGGTGAGCTATCCTATGGCTACACCTTC.

This clonotype showed up just a few times. This chain uses TRBV27 with TRBJ2-3, with TRBD2 identical over 9 bases. The J segment lost 1 base and the V segment lost 6 bases, leaving 5 bases of the junction unmatched. This CDR3 contains 15 residues. Germline CDR1 is MNHEY and CDR2 is SMNVEV (reference sequence). The CDR3 DNA reads as TGTGCCAGCAGAGGTGTAGCGGGGGGCACAGATACGCAGTATTTT. This gives the protein CASRGVAGGTDTQYF.

J is TRBJ2-1 and V is TRBV7-2; 8 nucleotides line up with TRBD2. Germline V CDR1 and CDR2: SGHTA, FQGNSA. After removal of 5 bases from V and 7 bases from J, the junction contained 7 bases not matched to a gene. There are 14 residues in the CDR3. The CDR3 DNA sequence: TGTGCCAGCAGCACCAGCGGGAGAAGAAATGAGCAGTTCTTC. Translation: CASSTSGRRNEQFF. Filled out from reference TRBV7-2 and TRBJ2-1, the complete variable domain reads GAGVSQSPSNKVTEKGKDVELRCDPISGHTALYWYRQSLGQGLEFLIYFQGNSAPDKSGLPSDRFSAERTGGSVSTLTIQRTQQEDSAVYLCASSTSGRRNEQFFGPGTRLTVL.

CDR3 DNA sequence: TGTGCCAGCAGTTACTCGTCGGGAGCTCAGCCCCAGCATTTT. It codes for CASSYSSGAQPQHF. The rearrangement uses TRBV6-5 and TRBJ1-5; no definite D call. V shed 0 bases and J shed 6 bases, with 9 bases lying between them. CDR3 length: 14 amino acids. Germline V lookup: CDR1 MNHEY, CDR2 SVGAGI.

The chain carries TRBV25-1 and TRBJ1-2; maybe TRBD1 (6 bases). This CDR3 spans 15 amino acids. V gave up 2 bases and J gave up 3 bases, with 13 bases separating them. CDR1 MGHDK and CDR2 SYGVNS come from the germline V gene. Here the CDR3 reads CASSEPGRGDYGYTF. The CDR3 nucleotides read TGTGCCAGCAGTGAACCGGGCAGGGGTGACTATGGCTACACCTTC.